Presented here are 18 T cell receptor beta chains from one specimen sequenced in a study of response to subunit inactivated influenza vaccine. Using its own MiXCR run on the RT-PCR reads, TCRdb lists one record per CDR3 protein. The table lists approximately 250,000 distinct CDR3 sequences, roughly an eighth of them singletons. Sequenced here: non-naive T cells sorted from PBMCs, sampled 14 to 15 days before vaccination. The receptors originated from a man aged 50 to 59 who received an inactivated influenza vaccine.

This clonotype has a count of ten or more. This chain uses TRBV5-1 with TRBJ2-1; D is possibly TRBD1 or TRBD2 (5 bases each). Trimming removed 0 bases at V and 8 bases at J, with 18 bases between. Germline V gene sequence: CDR1 SGHRS, CDR2 YFSETQ. CDR3 length: 16 amino acids. The CDR3 loop is CASSLAEGSASDEQFF. The DNA for the CDR3 is TGCGCCAGCAGCTTGGCCGAGGGGTCAGCGAGCGATGAGCAGTTCTTC.

The V and J genes are TRBV4-3 and TRBJ2-1; 9 nucleotides agree with TRBD1. Germline loops: CDR1 LGHNA, CDR2 YSLEER. The V gene end was trimmed by 4 bases and the J gene end by 7 bases; junction bases not matched to a gene: 5. The CDR3 loop spans 14 amino acids. In DNA form, the CDR3 reads TGCGCCAGCAGCCGGGACAGGGTAAGGAATGAGCAGTTCTTC. Protein: CASSRDRVRNEQFF.

The chain has TRBV28 and TRBJ2-7; the D gene is possibly TRBD2 (6 bases). Germline CDR1 and CDR2: MDHEN and SYDVKM. V was trimmed by 8 bases and J by 1 base, leaving 9 bases between them. The length of the CDR3 is 12 residues. CDR3 residues: CASVGGSYEQYF. CDR3 nucleotide sequence: TGTGCCAGCGTTGGAGGGTCCTACGAGCAGTACTTC.

This clonotype was recorded at least ten times. The chain joins TRBV12-3 or TRBV12-4 to TRBJ1-3, with 9 positions matching TRBD1. The CDR3 has 16 amino acids. Trimming at V came to 5 bases and at J to 6 bases, leaving 11 bases not matched to a gene. CDR3 amino acids: CASSRPAGQGSNTIYF. The DNA for the CDR3 is TGTGCCAGCAGTAGACCTGCGGGACAGGGTTCAAACACCATATATTTT.

The rearrangement uses TRBV19 and TRBJ2-1; 11 bases map to TRBD1. Germline V gene data show CDR1 as LNHDA and CDR2 as SQIVND (reference sequence). The junction had 14 bases not matched to a gene; V was cut back by 1 base and J by 15 bases. This CDR3 has 16 amino acids. The CDR3 nucleotides read TGTGCCAGTAGTATAGGGACAGGGGGCGTAAACTCAAGACTGTTCTTC. Amino acid sequence: CASSIGTGGVNSRLFF.

This clonotype was seen a handful of times. The chain carries TRBV3-1 and TRBJ2-7; TRBD2 aligns across 9 bases. V dropped 4 bases and J dropped 2; count of bases not matched to a gene: 6. Germline V gene lookup returns CDR1 LGHDT and CDR2 YNNKEL (reference sequence). CDR3 length equals 15 residues. CDR3 region: CASSPLGGRAYEQYF. The CDR3 region has the DNA TGTGCCAGCAGCCCGCTAGGCGGGAGGGCCTACGAGCAGTACTTC.

Comments on this clonotype: It may be a read error: a sequence one base away is much more abundant. V and J are TRBV5-6 and TRBJ2-7, with a possible D match to TRBD1 (5 bases). CDR1 is SGHDT and CDR2 is YYEEEE in the germline V gene. The V gene lost 7 bases and the J gene lost 3 bases, with 17 bases spanning the gap. This CDR3 has 14 residues. The CDR3 DNA reads as TGTGCCAGCTGCATCCCGGGTAGGGGCTACGAGCAGTACTTC. This translates into CASCIPGRGYEQYF.

This sequence joins TRBV29-1 and TRBJ2-2; 7 bases match TRBD1. CDR3 length: 15 residues. The junction had 10 bases not matched to a gene; V was cut back by 6 bases and J by 3 bases. In germline, CDR1 is SQVTM, CDR2 ANQGSEA. The CDR3 sequence: CSVQRRQGYTGELFF. The CDR3 bases are TGCAGCGTCCAAAGGCGACAGGGCTACACCGGGGAGCTGTTTTTT.

The chain joins TRBV7-2 to TRBJ2-4; 8 positions agree with TRBD1. CDR3 size: 16 residues. V shed 2 bases and J 9 bases; nucleotides not matched to a gene: 12. The germline gives CDR1 SGHTA, CDR2 FQGNSA. The CDR3 DNA sequence: TGTGCCAGCAGCTTACAACCCGGACAGGGCGGAGGCATTCAGTACTTC. It codes for CASSLQPGQGGGIQYF.

The genes are TRBV9 and TRBJ2-3; 10 bases line up with TRBD2. Unmatched junction bases numbered 7, after V lost 0 bases and J lost 0 bases. CDR3 length: 18 residues. Germline values: CDR1 SGDLS, CDR2 YYNGEE. Here the CDR3 DNA reads TGTGCCAGCAGCGTAGGTCTAGCGGGGGCCCTTAGCACAGATACGCAGTATTTT. This translates into CASSVGLAGALSTDTQYF.

The rearrangement links TRBV6-2 or TRBV6-3 to TRBJ2-1; TRBD1 agrees at 11 bases. Trimming took 2 bases from V and 10 from J; bases not matched to a gene: 1. The CDR3 contains 13 residues. Germline CDR1 is MNHEY and CDR2 is SVGEGT. In DNA form, the CDR3 reads TGTGCCAGCAGTTACCGGACAGGGGGCGAGCAGTTCTTC. Encoded protein: CASSYRTGGEQFF.

This clonotype was detected only a few times. This chain uses TRBV7-2 with TRBJ2-1; D uncertain. Germline loops: CDR1 SGHTA, CDR2 FQGNSA. V lost 2 bases to trimming and J lost 6 bases, with 14 bases between them. The CDR3 contains 15 residues. CDR3 nucleotides: TGTGCCAGCAGCTTATGGTCTGAGGCCAGCAATGAGCAGTTCTTC. It specifies CASSLWSEASNEQFF.

This chain joins TRBV4-3 and TRBJ2-5; perhaps TRBD2 as D (5 bases). V shed 1 base and J shed 2 bases, with 14 bases lying between them. Germline lookup yields CDR1 LGHNA and CDR2 YSLEER. The CDR3 contains 16 residues. The DNA of the CDR3 is TGCGCCAGCAGCCAAGTGTTCCTATCGGGACAAGAGACCCAGTACTTC. The encoded protein is CASSQVFLSGQETQYF.

This sequence joins TRBV5-1 and TRBJ2-1; D is perhaps TRBD1 or TRBD2 (6 bases each). Trimming removed 0 bases from V and 2 bases from J, with 24 bases in between. The CDR3 is made up of 20 amino acids. Germline values: CDR1 SGHRS, CDR2 YFSETQ. The CDR3, as DNA: TGCGCCAGCAGCTTGGCCGGGGGCAGGGGATCCTTAGGTGCCTACAATGAGCAGTTCTTC. Translated, it gives CASSLAGGRGSLGAYNEQFF.

The chain recombines TRBV24-1 with TRBJ2-3; 10 bases are shared with TRBD2. The CDR3 runs to 17 residues. In germline, CDR1 is KGHDR, CDR2 SFDVKD. Trimming took 4 bases from V and 0 from J; bases not matched to a gene: 6. The CDR3 loop reads CATSESGLATSTDTQYF. The CDR3 DNA is TGTGCCACCAGTGAGTCGGGACTAGCGACTAGCACAGATACGCAGTATTTT.

There are a few counts of this clonotype. The chain is built from TRBV3-1 and TRBJ1-1, with 8 bases matching TRBD1. Per germline, CDR1 LGHDT and CDR2 YNNKEL (reference sequence). The CDR3 runs to 15 residues. J was trimmed by 5 bases and V by 2 bases; bases with no gene match: 7. This CDR3 is CASSQIGQGNTEAFF. CDR3 nucleotides: TGTGCCAGCAGCCAAATTGGACAGGGAAATACTGAAGCTTTCTTT.

This clonotype appeared a few times. This sequence joins TRBV4-3 and TRBJ2-7, with D unresolved. Trimming cost V 6 bases and J 3 bases, with 18 bases left between them. The germline V gene has CDR1 LGHNA and CDR2 YSLEER. CDR3 size: 15 residues. The CDR3 protein is CASRGSHGGVYEQYF. CDR3 coding DNA: TGCGCCAGCAGAGGATCCCATGGTGGAGTCTACGAGCAGTACTTC.

This clonotype was counted many times. This chain links TRBV6-1 with TRBJ2-7, with 9 bases fitting TRBD2. The J segment lost 5 bases and the V segment lost 6 bases, leaving 8 bases of the junction unmatched. The CDR3 length is 14 residues. Germline CDR1 and CDR2: MNHNS and SASEGT. CDR3 amino acids: CASRSGSSGNEQYF. Here the CDR3 DNA reads TGTGCCAGCAGGTCGGGGTCTAGCGGGAACGAGCAGTACTTC.